This T cell receptor beta chain was retrieved from a study of blood T cell repertoires in COVID-19. Study-wide context: Samples taken during acute and convalescent COVID-19 were collected in the United States, Italy and Spain. The cDNA or gDNA used as material had been derived from T cells, B-cell-depleted T cells, or PBMCs.

In the study's own analysis: Scientists estimated how many nucleated cells there were by amplifying reference gene primers. This table comes from immunoSEQ multiplex PCR, and its TCRdb copy is limited to in-frame clones, with some not included. V and J calls and clone size are those listed in that table; D and trimming were worked out from the DNA. The table records about 58,000 clones, about 90% of them present only once. V was pared by 5 bases and J by 5 bases, with 15 bases between. Looked up from germline, CDR1 is SGHAT and CDR2 is FQNNGV. There are 15 residues in the CDR3. This TCR derives from a man aged 55-75 years with acute or convalescent COVID-19. The V and J genes are TRBV11-2 and TRBJ1-4, with D perhaps matching TRBD1 (5 bases). Sequencing was done on a sample of peripheral blood. DNA of the CDR3: TGTGCCAGCAGCCCAGCAGGGCAGGCGAATGAAAAACTGTTTTTT. Protein sequence: CASSPAGQANEKLFF.